The T cell receptor beta chain under discussion was sequenced for a study of T-cell reconstitution after alpha-beta-depleted transplantation in children. CDR1 is LGHNA, CDR2 YSLEER, per germline. CDR3 size: 16 residues. Trimming removed 2 bases from V and 1 base from J; junction bases left unmatched: 5. Preparation of the TCRbeta library used unique molecular identifiers. TCRdb re-analysed the PCR reads in MiXCR, keeping a single row per CDR3 protein. This table has a few hundred thousand distinct CDR3 sequences, roughly 15% appearing once. The receptor was isolated from a human donor who donated a stem cell graft to a child with Fanconi anemia. The material sequenced was PBMCs, taken from the stem cell graft. The V gene is TRBV4-3, the J gene TRBJ2-3; 8 bases fit TRBD2. CDR3: CASSQIAGSGTDTQYF. CDR3 nucleotide sequence: TGCGCCAGCAGCCAAATAGCGGGGAGCGGCACAGATACGCAGTATTTT.